This TCR beta chain is from a study of blood T cell repertoires in COVID-19. Donors of Cohort 3 who recovered were those that had two negative PCRs, clearance, or symptom resolution. Losses at the gene ends were 7 bases for V and 7 bases for J; bases not matched to a gene: 7. The CDR3 extends over 13 amino acids. In the authors' workflow: Estimates of nucleated cell counts were drawn from the amplification of reference gene primers. Using immunoSEQ multiplex PCR, the repertoire was profiled, and TCRdb retains in-frame clones only, with some absent. From that table come the V and J calls and clone size; the DNA was used to work out D and trimming. This table has just over 300,000 clones, 70% to 90% appearing once.

This clonotype originated in a young man who had recovered from COVID-19. The sample was PBMCs or T cells enriched from blood (not recorded which). The chain employs TRBV5-7 and TRBJ1-2, with 10 bases that match TRBD1. TRBV5-7 is treated as an ORF (open reading frame) with a function not yet certain. The CDR3 DNA is TGTGCCAGCGGCCGGGACAGGGGCAGTGGCTACACCTTC. As protein: CASGRDRGSGYTF.